A selection of T cell receptor beta chains follows, all from one sample in a study of regulatory T cells in long-lasting Graves disease. TCRdb ran MiXCR on the multiplex PCR reads and lists one entry per CDR3 protein. The table has around 500,000 distinct CDR3 sequences, around 16% seen once. These data were also reused for a study on T cells in Graves' hyperthyroidism and ophthalmopathy.

Sequenced here: peripheral blood mononuclear cells (PBMCs), sampled at new diagnosis, from a patient treated with antithyroid drugs. The receptors come from a woman aged 40-60 years with Graves disease. The CDR3 runs from the conserved cysteine through the conserved F or W. D genes are given only for firm matches. Rows may omit the clone size; those that give it use once, few, many or a size class.

v_call	clone_size	d_call	j_call	cdr3_nt	cdr3_aa
TRBV2	many	.	TRBJ2-1	TGTGCCAGCAGTCAAGAAGGAAGGGGCTTGGGGAATGAGCAGTTCTTC	CASSQEGRGLGNEQFF
TRBV12-3/TRBV12-4	many	TRBD1	TRBJ2-7	TGTGCCAGCAGTTTTTCCGGGACAGACAAGGAGTACTTC	CASSFSGTDKEYF
TRBV9	few	.	TRBJ2-7	TGTGCCACTCATAACGAGCAGTACTTC	CATHNEQYF
TRBV5-1	.	TRBD1	TRBJ2-5	TGCGCCAGCAGCCCGGCAGGGGGACGGGAGACCCAGTACTTC	CASSPAGGRETQYF
TRBV24-1	.	.	TRBJ2-3	TGTGCCACCAGTACATTTAGTGCGGGGGCCAGCACAGATACGCAGTATTTT	CATSTFSAGASTDTQYF
TRBV5-1	many	.	TRBJ1-1	TGCGCCAGCAGCTTCGGCAGGGCCTACATGAACACTGAAGCTTTCTTT	CASSFGRAYMNTEAFF
TRBV2	many	.	TRBJ1-5	TGTGCCAGCTCTAGTGGGCAGGAGGTATGGCATTTT	CASSSGQEVWHF
TRBV2	many	TRBD1	TRBJ2-7	TGTGCCAGCAGTTGGGACAGGGGACACGAGCAGTACTTC	CASSWDRGHEQYF
TRBV19	.	.	TRBJ1-1	TGTGCTGTCGGTGGGGGCCAACCTTGGGAAGCTTTCTTT	CAVGGGQPWEAFF
TRBV12-3/TRBV12-4	many	TRBD2	TRBJ2-1	TGTGCCAGCAGACCGGGCCGGGGGGGAGGCAATGAGCAGTTCTTC	CASRPGRGGGNEQFF
TRBV5-1	many	TRBD1	TRBJ1-2	TGTGCCAGCTCCCCGACAGGGGTCGGCTACACCTTC	CASSPTGVGYTF
TRBV11-2	few	.	TRBJ2-7	TGTGCCAGCAGCTGGGAAGACGGAGGGCAGTACTTC	CASSWEDGGQYF
TRBV9	many	.	TRBJ1-1	TGTGCCAGCAGCACAGGAGTACAGCGGAACACTGAAGCTTTCTTT	CASSTGVQRNTEAFF
TRBV20-1	.	.	TRBJ2-2	TGCAGTGCTAGAAACGAGAACTCCGGGGAGCTGTTTTTT	CSARNENSGELFF
TRBV2	many	.	TRBJ1-5	TGTGCCAGCAGAGATAACAATCAGCCCCAGCATTTT	CASRDNNQPQHF
TRBV2	many	.	TRBJ1-5	TGTGCCAGCAGTGAAGGCGGTTACAATCAGCCCCAGCATTTT	CASSEGGYNQPQHF
TRBV18	.	.	TRBJ1-2	TGTGCCAGCTCACCGCAGGGCCCGGGCTATGGCTACACCTTC	CASSPQGPGYGYTF
TRBV12-3/TRBV12-4	few	TRBD2	TRBJ2-7	TGTGCCAGCACCTCCGGACTAGCGGCCTCCTACGAGCAGTACTTC	CASTSGLAASYEQYF
TRBV3-1	many	.	TRBJ1-2	TGTGCCAGCAGCCAAGTGAGCAGGGGCGACTATGGCTACACCTTC	CASSQVSRGDYGYTF
TRBV27	many	.	TRBJ1-1	TGTGCCAGCAACCCCCCTGAAGGCACTGAAGCTTTCTTT	CASNPPEGTEAFF
TRBV20-1	many	TRBD2	TRBJ2-5	TGCAGTGCCCGACTAGCGTCACAAGAGACCCAGTACTTC	CSARLASQETQYF
TRBV27	few	.	TRBJ1-5	TGTGCCAGCAGTTTACCCGCCAGCAATCAGCCCCAGCATTTT	CASSLPASNQPQHF
TRBV11-2	many	.	TRBJ1-5	TGTGCCAGCAGCTTAGATCAGGGGTCGAATCAGCCCCAGCATTTT	CASSLDQGSNQPQHF
TRBV2	few	.	TRBJ1-1	TGTGCCAGCAGCCCCCCCCGCAGTTACACTGAAGCTTTCTTT	CASSPPRSYTEAFF
TRBV11-2	many	.	TRBJ2-5	TGTGCCAGCAGCCCCTCCCCACAAGAGACCCAGTACTTC	CASSPSPQETQYF
TRBV19	.	.	TRBJ1-1	TGTGCCAGTAGGGTAGGGTCCACTGAAGCTTTCTTT	CASRVGSTEAFF
TRBV7-2	many	TRBD2	TRBJ2-1	TGTGCCAGCAGCTTAGTGGGACTAGCGTCCGGTGAGCAGTTCTTC	CASSLVGLASGEQFF
TRBV11-2	few	.	TRBJ1-2	TGTGCCAGCAGCTTGAAAGAGGGGGGCTATGGCTACACCTTC	CASSLKEGGYGYTF
TRBV28	many	.	TRBJ1-2	TGTGCCAGCAGTAGGTCCACAGGGTTTTATAGCTACACCTTC	CASSRSTGFYSYTF
TRBV28	.	.	TRBJ1-6	TGTGCCAGCAGTTTATCGGGGGGCCCCCTCCACTTT	CASSLSGGPLHF
TRBV29-1	.	TRBD2	TRBJ2-5	TGCAGCGTTTGGGAGGGAACAGTCCAAGAGACCCAGTACTTC	CSVWEGTVQETQYF
TRBV11-2	.	TRBD1	TRBJ2-6	TGTGCCAGCAGGGCAAACAGGGGGCCGGGGGCCAACGTCCTGACTTTC	CASRANRGPGANVLTF
TRBV15	many	.	TRBJ2-3	TGTGCCACCAGCAGAGATGGGGGGGCAGGCACAGATACGCAGTATTTT	CATSRDGGAGTDTQYF
TRBV19	few	.	TRBJ2-5	TGTGCCAGTAGTAAATTCCCCCGGGACCCCCAAGAGACCCAGTACTTC	CASSKFPRDPQETQYF
TRBV3-1	few	TRBD1	TRBJ1-2	TGTGCCAGCAGCCAAGCAGGACAGGGACCTAACTATGGCTACACCTTC	CASSQAGQGPNYGYTF
TRBV12-3/TRBV12-4	many	.	TRBJ1-1	TGTGCCAGCAGTTTAATGGAGGGGGTCACTGAAGCTTTCTTT	CASSLMEGVTEAFF
TRBV18	many	.	TRBJ1-1	TGTGCCAGCTCACCAGGGAGGAGCCCTGAAGCTTTCTTT	CASSPGRSPEAFF
TRBV28	.	.	TRBJ2-1	TGTGCCAGCAGGAGTACTAGCTTGTATGAGCAGTTCTTC	CASRSTSLYEQFF
TRBV19	many	TRBD1	TRBJ2-3	TGTGCCAGTCAAAAAGGACAGGGACCCACAGATACGCAGTATTTT	CASQKGQGPTDTQYF
TRBV14	.	.	TRBJ2-1	TGTGCCAGCAGTCGAGGGGGGGCGAGTGAGCAGTTCTTC	CASSRGGASEQFF
TRBV12-3/TRBV12-4	.	TRBD1	TRBJ2-7	TGTGCCAGCAGGGGGACAGGGAAGCCCTACGAGCAGTACTTC	CASRGTGKPYEQYF
TRBV10-3	many	TRBD2	TRBJ2-5	TGTGCCATCAGCCTTGGGACTAGCGTCACGGAGACCCAGTACTTC	CAISLGTSVTETQYF
TRBV30	.	.	TRBJ2-3	TGTGCCTGGAGTGTTTCCAGCACAGATACGCAGTATTTT	CAWSVSSTDTQYF
TRBV19	.	.	TRBJ1-1	TGTGCCAGTAAAGTTGGGTTGGGCACTGAAGCTTTCTTT	CASKVGLGTEAFF
TRBV3-1	many	.	TRBJ1-1	TGTGCCAGCAGCCATGACGCGAGGACGAACACTGAAGCTTTCTTT	CASSHDARTNTEAFF
TRBV7-6	.	.	TRBJ1-1	TGTGCCAGCAGCTTAGTTTCCTCCCCTGGACAGGAAGCTTTCTTT	CASSLVSSPGQEAFF
TRBV2	few	TRBD2	TRBJ2-1	TGTGCCAGCAGTGCTCGAGAACCGGGACTAGCGGCGGGTGAGCAGTTCTTC	CASSAREPGLAAGEQFF
TRBV25-1	few	.	TRBJ2-3	TGTGCCAGCAGTTCAGGACGGTTCACAGATACGCAGTATTTT	CASSSGRFTDTQYF